Here is one T cell receptor beta chain with its context. The data stem from a study of blood T cell repertoires in COVID-19. As for the study in general: The United States, Italy and Spain supplied acute and convalescent COVID-19 samples. PBMCs, B-cell-depleted T cells, or T cells provided the cDNA or gDNA that made up the material.

Germline CDR1 reads SGHAT; CDR2 reads FQNNGV. The CDR3 is made up of 16 amino acids. Trimming at V came to 3 bases and at J to 7 bases, leaving 13 bases not matched to a gene. The repertoire was sequenced with immunoSEQ multiplex PCR; TCRdb's copy has only in-frame clones and lacks some. The table has some 190,000 clones, 70% to 90% seen once; the top ten hold about 4.9%. The rearrangement uses TRBV11-2 and TRBJ2-5; 8 bases are a match to TRBD2. The TCR was taken from a woman over 75 with acute or convalescent COVID-19. The sample was peripheral blood. CDR3 protein: CASSLIFGGGRTTQYF. Here the CDR3 DNA reads TGTGCCAGCAGCTTGATTTTCGGGGGGGGGCGTACGACCCAGTACTTC.